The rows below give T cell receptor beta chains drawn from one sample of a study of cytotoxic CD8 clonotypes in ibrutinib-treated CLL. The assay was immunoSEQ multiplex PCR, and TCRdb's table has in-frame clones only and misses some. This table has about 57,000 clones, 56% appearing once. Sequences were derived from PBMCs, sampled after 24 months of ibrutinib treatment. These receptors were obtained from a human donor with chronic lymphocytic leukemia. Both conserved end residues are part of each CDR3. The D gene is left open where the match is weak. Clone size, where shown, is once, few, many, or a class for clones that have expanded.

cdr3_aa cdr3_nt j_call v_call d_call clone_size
CASSFRGILSNTGELFF TGCGCCAGCAGCTTTCGAGGGATCTTATCGAACACCGGGGAGCTGTTTTTT TRBJ2-2 TRBV5-1 NA NA
CASSQDSGNPQYF TGTGCCAGCAGCCAAGATTCGGGCAACCCACAGTACTTC TRBJ2-4 TRBV14 NA NA
CASSLGLAAYNEQFF TGCGCCAGCAGCTTGGGACTAGCGGCCTACAATGAGCAGTTCTTC TRBJ2-1 TRBV5-1 TRBD2 few
CASSLAGARSQHEQFF TGTGCCAGCAGCTTGGCGGGGGCGCGAAGTCAACATGAGCAGTTCTTC TRBJ2-1 TRBV5-4 NA NA
CASSQDEAGGTYEQYF TGTGCCAGCAGCCAAGACGAGGCGGGGGGAACCTACGAGCAGTACTTC TRBJ2-7 TRBV4-2 TRBD2 NA
CASSLDGQGYNEQFF TGTGCCAGCAGCTTGGACGGACAGGGCTACAATGAGCAGTTCTTC TRBJ2-1 TRBV5-6 TRBD1 once
CASSVRPNTEAFF TGTGCCAGCAGCGTGCGCCCAAACACTGAAGCTTTCTTT TRBJ1-1 TRBV9 NA NA
CASRLNSGANVLTF TGTGCCAGCAGGCTTAACTCTGGGGCCAACGTCCTGACTTTC TRBJ2-6 TRBV6-5 NA NA
CASSLERSAGELFF TGTGCCAGCAGCTTAGAGAGATCAGCCGGGGAGCTGTTTTTT TRBJ2-2 TRBV7-8 NA NA
CSAPLNYGYTF TGCAGTGCTCCCCTCAACTATGGCTACACCTTC TRBJ1-2 TRBV20-1 NA few
CASSPPERTDTQYF TGTGCCAGCAGCCCACCCGAAAGAACTGATACGCAGTATTTT TRBJ2-3 TRBV2 NA NA
CASNEQGILEQFF TGCGCCAGCAATGAACAGGGGATTTTGGAGCAGTTCTTC TRBJ2-1 TRBV5-1 TRBD1 NA
CASSLMGTSGETQYF TGCGCCAGCAGCTTGATGGGGACCAGCGGGGAGACCCAGTACTTC TRBJ2-5 TRBV5-1 NA NA
CASSISGGAAGANVLTF TGCGCCAGCAGCATCAGCGGGGGGGCCGCTGGGGCCAACGTCCTGACTTTC TRBJ2-6 TRBV5-1 TRBD2 NA
CASSLTSGINTGELFF TGCGCCAGCAGCTTGACTAGCGGGATCAACACCGGGGAGCTGTTTTTT TRBJ2-2 TRBV5-1 TRBD2 NA
CASSLTGVVNIQYF TGTGCCAGCAGCTTAACAGGGGTCGTAAACATTCAGTACTTC TRBJ2-4 TRBV5-6 TRBD1 NA
CSVRTRNTGELFF TGCAGCGTTCGGACCAGGAACACCGGGGAGCTGTTTTTT TRBJ2-2 TRBV29-1 NA NA
CASSSGKGGRPQHF TGTGCCAGCAGTTCCGGGAAGGGCGGTCGGCCCCAGCATTTT TRBJ1-5 TRBV25-1 NA once
CASVLDRGPDTQYF TGTGCCAGCGTATTGGACAGGGGGCCAGATACGCAGTATTTT TRBJ2-3 TRBV7-9 TRBD1 NA
CASSLADNRVWPHEQFF TGTGCCAGCAGCTTAGCGGACAACAGGGTATGGCCGCATGAGCAGTTCTTC TRBJ2-1 TRBV7-6 NA NA
CASSPGLAGLYNEQFF TGTGCCAGCAGCCCTGGACTAGCGGGACTCTACAATGAGCAGTTCTTC TRBJ2-1 TRBV7-2 TRBD2 NA
CASSLVAGVYGIQYF TGCGCCAGCAGCTTGGTCGCAGGGGTATACGGCATTCAGTACTTC TRBJ2-4 TRBV5-1 NA NA
CASTETITYNEQFF TGTGCCAGCACCGAAACAATTACCTACAATGAGCAGTTCTTC TRBJ2-1 TRBV2 NA NA
CASSQEGLGGTSTDTQYF TGCGCCAGCAGCCAAGAAGGGCTGGGAGGGACTAGCACAGATACGCAGTATTTT TRBJ2-3 TRBV4-1 TRBD2 NA
CASSYSISPGGEQFF TGTGCCAGCAGTTACTCGATCTCCCCAGGCGGTGAGCAGTTCTTC TRBJ2-1 TRBV6-5 NA few
CASRDRGNQPQHF TGTGCCAGCAGGGACAGGGGTAATCAGCCCCAGCATTTT TRBJ1-5 TRBV6-5 TRBD1 NA
CASSARGTEAFF TGTGCCAGCAGCGCCCGGGGCACTGAAGCTTTCTTT TRBJ1-1 TRBV13 NA NA
CASRQGTYSNTEAFF TGCGCCAGCAGGCAGGGAACCTACTCGAACACTGAAGCTTTCTTT TRBJ1-1 TRBV5-1 NA medium-sized
CAISLTGGLVNTEAFF TGTGCCATCAGTCTGACAGGGGGCTTGGTGAACACTGAAGCTTTCTTT TRBJ1-1 TRBV10-3 TRBD1 few
CASHRDWGDTQYF TGTGCCAGCCACAGGGATTGGGGAGATACGCAGTATTTT TRBJ2-3 TRBV6-5 NA NA
CAWSGGYFYEQYF TGTGCCTGGAGCGGCGGGTATTTCTACGAGCAGTACTTC TRBJ2-7 TRBV30 NA NA
CASSDRAYGYTF TGTGCCAGCTCCGACAGGGCCTATGGCTACACCTTC TRBJ1-2 TRBV5-5 TRBD1 NA
CASSFDRRNSGNTIYF TGTGCCAGCAGCTTCGACAGGCGCAACTCTGGAAACACCATATATTTT TRBJ1-3 TRBV11-1 NA once
CASSWGQNYGYTF TGTGCCAGCAGTTGGGGTCAGAACTATGGCTACACCTTC TRBJ1-2 TRBV6-5 NA NA
CASSYIAGPMAPQHF TGTGCCAGCAGTTACATTGCAGGGCCCATGGCGCCCCAGCATTTT TRBJ1-5 TRBV6-5 NA NA
CAISGWGTAGNTEAFF TGTGCCATCAGTGGGTGGGGGACAGCGGGGAACACTGAAGCTTTCTTT TRBJ1-1 TRBV10-3 TRBD1 NA
CASRGGMNTEAFF TGTGCCAGCAGAGGCGGTATGAACACTGAAGCTTTCTTT TRBJ1-1 TRBV2 NA NA
CASAGGSSDTQYF TGTGCCTCGGCTGGCGGGAGCTCAGATACGCAGTATTTT TRBJ2-3 TRBV30 TRBD2 NA
CASSLSGGETQYF TGTGCCAGCAGTTTGTCGGGAGGGGAGACCCAGTACTTC TRBJ2-5 TRBV28 TRBD2 NA
CASSYSGLAGVSQYF TGTGCCAGCAGTTACTCAGGACTAGCGGGAGTTTCCCAGTACTTC TRBJ2-5 TRBV6-6 TRBD2 few